The source of this T cell receptor (beta chain) is a study of blood T cell repertoires in COVID-19 (dated by TCRdb to 2020 to 2021). Context from the whole study: Samples covering the acute and convalescent phases of COVID-19 were provided by collaborators in the United States, Italy and Spain. The prospective study material was composed of cDNA or gDNA derived from T cells, B-cell-depleted T cells, or PBMCs. Deeply sampled blood TCRbeta repertoires from subjects exposed to, actively infected with, or recovered from COVID-19 were included in the dataset. The repertoires were released in a freely available public database intended as a resource for research on the immune response to SARS-CoV-2. Samples were obtained from the ongoing ImmuneRACE study (first 160 participants) and from about 1,300 subjects provided by 6 global collaborators. A de-identified subject ID, COVID-19 status, age in years and sex were almost always included in the sample metadata. Where available, HLA class I and class II types were obtained from metadata supplied by the sample provider rather than from assay-based typing. The study at large found these results: Clinical and demographic metadata were provided uncurated, with the amount varying by source and participant.

A word on this clone: Its cognate antigen has yet to be identified. Within one base of it there is no much larger clone, and no base qualities were kept.

CDR1 is given as SGHDT and CDR2 as YYEEEE, both from the germline V gene. V drops 4 bases and J drops 0 bases, leaving 11 bases in between. The CDR3 contains 15 residues, cysteine and phenylalanine counted. Solely the CDR3 DNA is kept, with 45 bases framed from the first base. Whole blood was collected in K2EDTA tubes by collaborating institutions according to the institutions' own protocols. For TCRbeta analysis, collaborator samples were shipped as frozen whole blood, as isolated PBMCs, or as DNA extracted from either sample type. The immunoSEQ Assay, a bias-controlled multiplex PCR, was used to amplify TCRbeta CDR3 regions from genomic DNA. As for how the authors treated the data: The number of nucleated cells in each sample was estimated by amplification of reference gene primers within the assay. Sequence reads were collapsed and filtered to measure the absolute abundance of every unique TCRbeta CDR3 rearrangement. Productive Simpson clonality was computed per sample as the square root of Simpson's diversity index over productive rearrangements. The clones in this table, taken by TCRdb from immuneACCESS, are in-frame only. Not every clone is retained; where verified, under half of the shortfall comes from an unresolved V gene, and the cause of the rest is unknown. V and J calls and clone size are given by that table; D and trimming were obtained from the DNA. Present in this sample are about 150,000 clones, roughly 84% of which were seen just once. The biggest ten clones account for roughly 2.9% of the sample.

Specimen: peripheral blood. The source is a woman aged 60-70 years with acute or convalescent COVID-19. Recombination connected TRBV5-6 to TRBJ1-5, with a weak D call of TRBD1 (5 bases match). The CDR3 in this case is CASSRRAYSNQPQHF. Here is the DNA: TGTGCCAGCAGCCGCAGGGCCTATAGCAATCAGCCCCAGCATTTT.